This TCR beta chain was retrieved from a study of blood T cell repertoires in COVID-19. In the study overall: The analysed material was cDNA or gDNA that came from T cells, B-cell-depleted T cells, or PBMCs.

The CDR3 contains 13 residues. Trimming took off 2 bases at V and 4 bases at J, with 6 bases between the two ends. Per germline, CDR1 MNHNS and CDR2 SASEGT. Method: immunoSEQ multiplex PCR; TCRdb's copy keeps in-frame clones and lacks some. This sample has 80,000 to 100,000 clones; about 74% occur once, and the top ten carry approximately 4.1%. The chain has TRBV6-1 and TRBJ1-5; D remains ambiguous. This clonotype was sampled from a man aged 65 to 85 with COVID-19, enrolled during active disease. Sequenced: peripheral blood. The CDR3 reads CASSEQANQPQHF. The DNA of the CDR3 is TGTGCCAGCAGTGAACAGGCGAATCAGCCCCAGCATTTT.